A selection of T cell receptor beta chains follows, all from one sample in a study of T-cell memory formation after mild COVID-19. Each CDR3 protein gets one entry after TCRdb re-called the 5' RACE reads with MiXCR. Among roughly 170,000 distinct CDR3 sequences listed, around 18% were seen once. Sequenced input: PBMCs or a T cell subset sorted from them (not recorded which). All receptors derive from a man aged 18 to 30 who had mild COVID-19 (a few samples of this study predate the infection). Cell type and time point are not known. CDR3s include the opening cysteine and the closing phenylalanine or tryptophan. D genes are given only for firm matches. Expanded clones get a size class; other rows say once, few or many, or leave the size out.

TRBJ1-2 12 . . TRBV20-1 TGCAGTGCTGCGCCTGAGGGGCATGGCTACACCTTC CSAAPEGHGYTF
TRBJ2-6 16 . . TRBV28 TGTGCCAGCAGTATCCCCCCAGGGGCTGGGGCCAACGTCCTGACTTTC CASSIPPGAGANVLTF
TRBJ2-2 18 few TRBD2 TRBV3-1 TGTGCCAGCAGCCAGGGACTAGCGGGCGCAGCGAACACCGGGGAGCTGTTTTTT CASSQGLAGAANTGELFF
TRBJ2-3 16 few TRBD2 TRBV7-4 TGTGCCAGCAGCTTAGTGCCCGCTAGCGGGGTGGATACGCAGTATTTT CASSLVPASGVDTQYF
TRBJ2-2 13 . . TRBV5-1 TGCGCCAGCAGGAAGGGAAGGACCGGGGAGCTGTTTTTT CASRKGRTGELFF
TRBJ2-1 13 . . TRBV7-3 TGTGCCAGCAGCCCCGAAGGGCGTGGTGAGCAGTTCTTC CASSPEGRGEQFF
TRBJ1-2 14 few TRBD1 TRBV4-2 TGTGCCAGCAGCCAAGGGACAGGGGGCTATGGCTACACCTTC CASSQGTGGYGYTF
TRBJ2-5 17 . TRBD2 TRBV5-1 TGCGCCAGCAGCTTGGCCGGCGCGGGGGGTTTAGGGGAGACCCAGTACTTC CASSLAGAGGLGETQYF
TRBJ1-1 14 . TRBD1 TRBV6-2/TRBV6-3 TGTGCCAGCAGCAGGGACAGGGATGACACTGAAGCTTTCTTT CASSRDRDDTEAFF
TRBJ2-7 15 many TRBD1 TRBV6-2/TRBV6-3 TGTGCCAGCAGTCCAATTGGACAGGGGGTCTACGAGCAGTACTTC CASSPIGQGVYEQYF
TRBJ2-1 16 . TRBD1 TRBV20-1 TGCAGTGCTAGAGATTCCCGGACAGGTCCCTACAATGAGCAGTTCTTC CSARDSRTGPYNEQFF
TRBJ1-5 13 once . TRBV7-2 TGTGCCAGCAGCTTAGTTATCGGCCAGCCCCAGCATTTT CASSLVIGQPQHF
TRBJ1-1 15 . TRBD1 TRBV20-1 TGCAGTGCTAGACGACAGGGCCGGGGAGCCACTGAAGCTTTCTTT CSARRQGRGATEAFF
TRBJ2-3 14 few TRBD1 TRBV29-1 TGCAGCGTTGCTGGGGACAGCGGATTAGATACGCAGTATTTT CSVAGDSGLDTQYF
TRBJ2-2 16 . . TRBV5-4 TGTGCCAGCAGCTTGTTCGCTACAGGGAACACCGGGGAGCTGTTTTTT CASSLFATGNTGELFF
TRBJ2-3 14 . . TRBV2 TGTGCCAGCAGGAGGCAGGGGTTCACAGATACGCAGTATTTT CASRRQGFTDTQYF
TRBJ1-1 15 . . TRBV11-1 TGTGCCAGCAGCTTCCGCCTCATGGGAGGCACTGAAGCTTTCTTT CASSFRLMGGTEAFF
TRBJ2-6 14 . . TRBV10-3 TGTGCCATCAGGACAGCGCGAGGGGCCAACGTCCTGACTTTC CAIRTARGANVLTF
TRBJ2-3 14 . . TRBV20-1 TGCAGTGCTAGTAGGGGCGGGAGCACAGATACGCAGTATTTT CSASRGGSTDTQYF
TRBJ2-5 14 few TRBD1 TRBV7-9 TGTGCCAGCACCAAAGGGACAGCACAAGAGACCCAGTACTTC CASTKGTAQETQYF
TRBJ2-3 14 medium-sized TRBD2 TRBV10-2 TGCGCCAGCAAAGGGGATGCGGGGGTAGATACGCAGTATTTT CASKGDAGVDTQYF
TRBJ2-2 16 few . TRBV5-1 TGCGCCAGCAGCTTGGTGATTGACTCGAACACCGGGGAGCTGTTTTTT CASSLVIDSNTGELFF
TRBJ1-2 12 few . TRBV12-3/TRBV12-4 TGTGCCAGCAGTTCCAGGAAACCCGGCTACACCTTC CASSSRKPGYTF
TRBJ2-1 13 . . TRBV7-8 TGTGCCAGCAGCTGGGGACAACCCAATGAGCAGTTCTTC CASSWGQPNEQFF
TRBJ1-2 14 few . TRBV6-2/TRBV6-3 TGTGCCAGCAGTGAGGGGGGAGCGAACTATGGCTACACCTTC CASSEGGANYGYTF
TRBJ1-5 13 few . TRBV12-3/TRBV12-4 TGTGCCAGCAGTTCCCCGGGTCCACAGCCCCAGCATTTT CASSSPGPQPQHF
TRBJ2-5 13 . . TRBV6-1 TGTGCCAGCAGCCCATCGGGGATAGAGACCCAGTACTTC CASSPSGIETQYF
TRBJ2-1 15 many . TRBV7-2 TGTGCCAGCAGCTTAGGGATGAGCTCCTACAATGAGCAGTTCTTC CASSLGMSSYNEQFF
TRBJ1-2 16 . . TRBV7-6 TGTGCCAGCAGCTTAGCGGATACAGGGCCCGGCTATGGCTACACCTTC CASSLADTGPGYGYTF